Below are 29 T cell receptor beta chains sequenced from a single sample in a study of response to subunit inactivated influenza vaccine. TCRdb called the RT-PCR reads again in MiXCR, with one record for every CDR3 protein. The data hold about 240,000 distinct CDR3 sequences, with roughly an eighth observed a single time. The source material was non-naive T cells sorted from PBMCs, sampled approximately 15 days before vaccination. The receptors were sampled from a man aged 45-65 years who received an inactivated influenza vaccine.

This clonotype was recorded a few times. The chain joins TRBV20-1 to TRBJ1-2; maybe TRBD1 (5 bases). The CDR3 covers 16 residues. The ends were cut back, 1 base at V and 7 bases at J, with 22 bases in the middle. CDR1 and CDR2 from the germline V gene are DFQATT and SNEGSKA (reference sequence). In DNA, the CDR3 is TGCAGTGCTAGAGTCCTCACCCCCCACGGGGGAGCTGGCTACACCTTC. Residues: CSARVLTPHGGAGYTF.

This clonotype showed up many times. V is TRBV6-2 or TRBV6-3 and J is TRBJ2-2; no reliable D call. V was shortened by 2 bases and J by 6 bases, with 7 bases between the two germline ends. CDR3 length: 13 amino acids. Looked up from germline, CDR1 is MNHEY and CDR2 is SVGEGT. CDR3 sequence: CASSYAVAGELFF. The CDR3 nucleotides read TGTGCCAGCAGTTACGCAGTCGCCGGGGAGCTGTTTTTT.

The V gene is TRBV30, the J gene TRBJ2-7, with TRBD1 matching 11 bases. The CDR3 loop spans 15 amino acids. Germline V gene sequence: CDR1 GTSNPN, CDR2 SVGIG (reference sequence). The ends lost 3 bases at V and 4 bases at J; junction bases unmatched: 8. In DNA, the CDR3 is TGTGCCTGGAGGCCTACGGACAGGGGGCTTTACGAGCAGTACTTC. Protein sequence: CAWRPTDRGLYEQYF.

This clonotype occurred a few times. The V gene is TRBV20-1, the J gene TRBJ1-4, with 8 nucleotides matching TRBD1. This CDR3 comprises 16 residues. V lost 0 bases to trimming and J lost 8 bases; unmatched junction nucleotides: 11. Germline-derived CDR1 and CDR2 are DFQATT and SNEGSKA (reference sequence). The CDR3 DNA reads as TGCAGTGCTAGAGATAATTGGGGACAGGCTCAAGAAAAACTGTTTTTT. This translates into CSARDNWGQAQEKLFF.

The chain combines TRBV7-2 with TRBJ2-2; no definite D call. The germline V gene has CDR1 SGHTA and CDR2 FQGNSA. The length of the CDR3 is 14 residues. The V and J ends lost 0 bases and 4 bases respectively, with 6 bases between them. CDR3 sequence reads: CASSLARRTGELFF. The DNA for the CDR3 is TGTGCCAGCAGCTTAGCGCGGCGCACCGGGGAGCTGTTTTTT.

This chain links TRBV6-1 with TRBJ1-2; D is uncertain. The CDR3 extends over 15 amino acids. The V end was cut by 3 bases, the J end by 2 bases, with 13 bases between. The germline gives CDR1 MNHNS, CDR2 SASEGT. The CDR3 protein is CASSETQEANYGYTF. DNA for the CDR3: TGTGCCAGCAGTGAGACCCAGGAAGCAAACTATGGCTACACCTTC.

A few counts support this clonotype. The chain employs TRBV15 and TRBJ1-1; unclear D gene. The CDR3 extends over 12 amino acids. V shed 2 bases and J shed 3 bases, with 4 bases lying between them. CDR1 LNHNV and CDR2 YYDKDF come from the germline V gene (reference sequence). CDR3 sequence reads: CATSRIDTEAFF. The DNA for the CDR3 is TGTGCCACCAGCAGAATTGACACTGAAGCTTTCTTT.

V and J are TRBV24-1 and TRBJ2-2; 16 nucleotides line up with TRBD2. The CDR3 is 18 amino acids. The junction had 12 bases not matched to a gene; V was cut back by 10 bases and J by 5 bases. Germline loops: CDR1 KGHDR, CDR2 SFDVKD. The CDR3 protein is CATSPGLAGGPYTGELFF. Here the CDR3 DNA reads TGTGCCACATCGCCGGGACTAGCGGGAGGGCCTTATACCGGGGAGCTGTTTTTT.

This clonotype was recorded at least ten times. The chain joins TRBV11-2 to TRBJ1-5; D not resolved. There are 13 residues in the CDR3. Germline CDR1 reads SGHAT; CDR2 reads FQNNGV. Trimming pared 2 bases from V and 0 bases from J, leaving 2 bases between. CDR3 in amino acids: CASSLNSNQPQHF. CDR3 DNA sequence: TGTGCCAGCAGCTTAAATAGCAATCAGCCCCAGCATTTT.

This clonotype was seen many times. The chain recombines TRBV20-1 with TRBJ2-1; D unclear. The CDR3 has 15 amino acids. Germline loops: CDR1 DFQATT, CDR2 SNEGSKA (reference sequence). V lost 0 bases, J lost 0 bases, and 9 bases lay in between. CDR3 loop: CSARDLVGSYNEQFF. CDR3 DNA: TGCAGTGCTAGAGATCTAGTTGGCTCCTACAATGAGCAGTTCTTC.

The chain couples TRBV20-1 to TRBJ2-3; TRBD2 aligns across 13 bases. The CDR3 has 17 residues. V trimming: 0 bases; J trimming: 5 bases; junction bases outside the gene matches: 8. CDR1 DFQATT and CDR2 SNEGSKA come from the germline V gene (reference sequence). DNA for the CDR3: TGCAGTGCTAGAGATCCCACTAGCGGGGGGGCGGAAGATACGCAGTATTTT. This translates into CSARDPTSGGAEDTQYF.

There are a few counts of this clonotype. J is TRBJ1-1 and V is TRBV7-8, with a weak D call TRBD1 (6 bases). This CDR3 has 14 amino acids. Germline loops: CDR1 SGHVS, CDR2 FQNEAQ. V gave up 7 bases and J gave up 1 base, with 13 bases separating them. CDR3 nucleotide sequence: TGTGCCAGCACCGTAGGACAGCCGAACACTGAAGCTTTCTTT. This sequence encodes CASTVGQPNTEAFF.

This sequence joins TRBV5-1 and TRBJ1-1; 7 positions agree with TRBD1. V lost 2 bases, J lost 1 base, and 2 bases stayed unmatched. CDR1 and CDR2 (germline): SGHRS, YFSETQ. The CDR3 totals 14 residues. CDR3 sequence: CASSFGQANTEAFF. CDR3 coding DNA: TGCGCCAGCAGCTTCGGACAGGCGAACACTGAAGCTTTCTTT.

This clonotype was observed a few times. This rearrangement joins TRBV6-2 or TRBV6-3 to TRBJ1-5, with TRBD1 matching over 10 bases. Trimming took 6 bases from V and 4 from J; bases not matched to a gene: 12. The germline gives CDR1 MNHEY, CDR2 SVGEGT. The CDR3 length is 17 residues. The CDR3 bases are TGTGCCAGCAGCCAAACCGGACAGGGGGGCCCTAATCAGCCCCAGCATTTT. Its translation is CASSQTGQGGPNQPQHF.

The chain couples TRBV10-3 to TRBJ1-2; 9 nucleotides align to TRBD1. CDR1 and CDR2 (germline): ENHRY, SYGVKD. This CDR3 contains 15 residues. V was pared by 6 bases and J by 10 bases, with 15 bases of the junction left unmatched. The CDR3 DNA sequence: TGTGCCATCAGACCTTCAAATTGGGACAGGGCAACCTACACCTTC. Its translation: CAIRPSNWDRATYTF.

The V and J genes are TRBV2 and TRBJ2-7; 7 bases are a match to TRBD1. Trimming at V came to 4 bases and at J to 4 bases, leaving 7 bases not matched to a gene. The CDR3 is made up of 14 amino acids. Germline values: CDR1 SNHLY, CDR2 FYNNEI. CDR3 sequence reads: CASSVLGQDYEQYF. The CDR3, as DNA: TGTGCCAGCAGTGTATTAGGACAGGATTACGAGCAGTACTTC. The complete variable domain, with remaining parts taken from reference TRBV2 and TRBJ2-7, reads EPEVTQTPSHQVTQMGQEVILRCVPISNHLYFYWYRQILGQKVEFLVSFYNNEISEKSEIFDDQFSVERPDGSNFTLKIRSTKLEDSAMYFCASSVLGQDYEQYFGPGTRLTVT.

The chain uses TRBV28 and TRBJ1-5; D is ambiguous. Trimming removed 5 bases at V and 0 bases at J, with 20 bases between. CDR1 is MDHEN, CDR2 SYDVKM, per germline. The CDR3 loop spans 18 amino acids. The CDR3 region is CASSPSPARADSNQPQHF. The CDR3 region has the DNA TGTGCCAGCAGTCCCTCCCCTGCTCGGGCGGATAGCAATCAGCCCCAGCATTTT.

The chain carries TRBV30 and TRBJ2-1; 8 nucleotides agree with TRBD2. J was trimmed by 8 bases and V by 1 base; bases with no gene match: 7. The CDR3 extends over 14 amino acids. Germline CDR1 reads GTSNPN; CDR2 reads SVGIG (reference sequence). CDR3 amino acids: CAWSDRAGVHEQFF. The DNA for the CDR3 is TGTGCCTGGAGTGACAGAGCGGGAGTACATGAGCAGTTCTTC.

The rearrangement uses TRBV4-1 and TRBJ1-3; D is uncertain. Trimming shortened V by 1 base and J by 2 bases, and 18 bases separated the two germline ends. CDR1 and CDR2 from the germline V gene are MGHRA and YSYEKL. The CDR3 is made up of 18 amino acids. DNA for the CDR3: TGCGCCAGCAGCCAAGCGGTTACAGTTCTAAGAACTGGAAACACCATATATTTT. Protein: CASSQAVTVLRTGNTIYF.

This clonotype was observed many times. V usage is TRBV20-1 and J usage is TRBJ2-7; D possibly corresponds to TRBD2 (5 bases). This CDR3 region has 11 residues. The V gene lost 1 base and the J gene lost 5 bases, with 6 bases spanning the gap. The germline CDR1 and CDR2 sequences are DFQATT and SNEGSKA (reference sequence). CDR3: CSARAGNEQYF. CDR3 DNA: TGCAGTGCTAGAGCGGGAAACGAGCAGTACTTC.

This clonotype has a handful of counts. In DNA, the CDR3 is TGCAGCGGGGGGACAAAACGGGCTGAAGCTTTCTTT. This translates into CSGGTKRAEAFF. The chain has TRBV29-1 and TRBJ1-1, with D possibly being TRBD1 (6 bases). V was shortened by 7 bases and J by 6 bases, with 15 bases between the two germline ends. Germline V gene data show CDR1 as SQVTM and CDR2 as ANQGSEA. This CDR3 has 12 amino acids.

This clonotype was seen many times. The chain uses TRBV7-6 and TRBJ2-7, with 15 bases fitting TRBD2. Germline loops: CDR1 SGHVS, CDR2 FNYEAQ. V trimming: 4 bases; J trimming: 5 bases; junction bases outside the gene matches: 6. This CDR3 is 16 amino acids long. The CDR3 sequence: CASSSGLAGGGNEQYF. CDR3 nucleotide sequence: TGTGCCAGCAGCTCGGGACTAGCGGGGGGCGGCAACGAGCAGTACTTC. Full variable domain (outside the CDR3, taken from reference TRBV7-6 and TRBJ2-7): GAGVSQSPRYKVTKRGQDVALRCDPISGHVSLYWYRQALGQGPEFLTYFNYEAQQDKSGLPNDRFSAERPEGSISTLTIQRTEQRDSAMYRCASSSGLAGGGNEQYFGPGTRLTVT.

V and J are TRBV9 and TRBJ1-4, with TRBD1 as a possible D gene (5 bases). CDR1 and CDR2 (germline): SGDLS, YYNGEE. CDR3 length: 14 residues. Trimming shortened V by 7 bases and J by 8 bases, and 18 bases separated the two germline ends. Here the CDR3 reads CASGLTGASEKLFF. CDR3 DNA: TGTGCCAGCGGACTCACAGGTGCTAGCGAAAAACTGTTTTTT.

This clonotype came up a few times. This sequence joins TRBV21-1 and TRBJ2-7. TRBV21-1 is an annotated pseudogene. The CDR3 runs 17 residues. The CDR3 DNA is TGTGCCAGCAGCAAGCGGGCTATCGCGGGGGGCTGCTACGAGCAGTACTTC. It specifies CASSKRAIAGGCYEQYF.

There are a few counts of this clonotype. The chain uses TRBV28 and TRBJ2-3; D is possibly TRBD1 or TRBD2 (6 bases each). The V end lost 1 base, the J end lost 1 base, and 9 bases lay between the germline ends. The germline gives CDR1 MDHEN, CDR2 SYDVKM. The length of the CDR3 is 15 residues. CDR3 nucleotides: TGTGCCAGCAGTTTATTTGGGGGGCGCACAGATACGCAGTATTTT. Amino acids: CASSLFGGRTDTQYF.

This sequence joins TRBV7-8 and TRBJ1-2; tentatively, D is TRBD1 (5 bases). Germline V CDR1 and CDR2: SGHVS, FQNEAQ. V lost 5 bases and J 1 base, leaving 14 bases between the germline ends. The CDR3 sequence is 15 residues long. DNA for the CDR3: TGTGCCAGCAGCCTCGAAGGACACCTTAACTATGGCTACACCTTC. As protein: CASSLEGHLNYGYTF.

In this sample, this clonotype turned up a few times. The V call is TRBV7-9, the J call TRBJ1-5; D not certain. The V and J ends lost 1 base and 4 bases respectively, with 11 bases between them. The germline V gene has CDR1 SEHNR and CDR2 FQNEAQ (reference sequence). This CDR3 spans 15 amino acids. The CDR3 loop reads CASSLGRQSNQPQHF. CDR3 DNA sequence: TGTGCCAGCAGCTTAGGTCGGCAGTCAAATCAGCCCCAGCATTTT. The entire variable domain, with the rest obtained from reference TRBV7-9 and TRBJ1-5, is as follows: DTGVSQNPRHKITKRGQNVTFRCDPISEHNRLYWYRQTLGQGPEFLTYFQNEAQLEKSRLLSDRFSAERPKGSFSTLEIQRTEQGDSAMYLCASSLGRQSNQPQHFGDGTRLSIL.

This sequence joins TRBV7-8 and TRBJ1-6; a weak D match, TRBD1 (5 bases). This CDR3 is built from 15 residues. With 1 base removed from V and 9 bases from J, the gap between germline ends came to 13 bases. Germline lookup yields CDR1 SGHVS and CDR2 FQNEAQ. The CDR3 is CASSLGGGVGSPLHF. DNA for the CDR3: TGTGCCAGCAGCTTAGGTGGGGGGGTGGGTTCACCCCTCCACTTT.

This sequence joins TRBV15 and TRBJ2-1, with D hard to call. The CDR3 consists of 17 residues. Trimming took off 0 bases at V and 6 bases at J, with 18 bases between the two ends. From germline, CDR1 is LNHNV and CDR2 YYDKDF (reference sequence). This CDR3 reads CATSRDTAIRYRNEQFF. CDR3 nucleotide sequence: TGTGCCACCAGCAGAGACACGGCTATACGATATCGCAATGAGCAGTTCTTC.